This entry lists 17 T cell receptor beta chains sequenced from one sample in a study of T cells after posttransplantation cyclophosphamide. Assay: immunoSEQ multiplex PCR; the TCRdb copy retains only in-frame clones and omits some. The sample consists of some 10,000 clones, approximately 78% of them appearing once. A marrow graft followed busulfan-fludarabine conditioning, with cyclophosphamide on days +3 and +4. The specimen was PBMCs, collected just over 1,900 days after a stem cell transplant with posttransplant cyclophosphamide. The receptors originated from a female patient aged 40 to 55 who received an allogeneic stem cell transplant from a related donor, was CMV-positive, and had no GVHD. Some T cells could come from the graft donor.

J is TRBJ2-3 and V is TRBV7-8; TRBD2 matches at 9 bases. The germline V gene has CDR1 SGHVS and CDR2 FQNEAQ. The V segment lost 1 base and the J segment 5 bases; nucleotides outside the gene matches: 4. The CDR3 loop spans 15 amino acids. The CDR3 loop is CASSLGGGVEDTQYF. Here the CDR3 DNA reads TGTGCCAGCAGCTTAGGCGGGGGGGTGGAAGATACGCAGTATTTT.

The V and J genes are TRBV25-1 and TRBJ1-1, with D possibly TRBD1 on 6 matching bases. Looked up from germline, CDR1 is MGHDK and CDR2 is SYGVNS. The CDR3 length is 11 residues. V was trimmed by 8 bases and J by 5 bases, leaving 9 bases between them. CDR3 region: CASLRGTEAFF. DNA of the CDR3: TGTGCCAGCCTCAGGGGAACTGAAGCTTTCTTT.

The chain links TRBV2 to TRBJ2-5, with TRBD1 matching over 7 bases. Trimming at V came to 8 bases and at J to 1 base, leaving 10 bases not matched to a gene. The CDR3 consists of 15 residues. Germline-derived CDR1 and CDR2 are SNHLY and FYNNEI. The CDR3 reads CASSVTGDRQETQYF. The CDR3 DNA is TGTGCCAGCTCTGTTACAGGGGACCGCCAAGAGACCCAGTACTTC.

V is TRBV10-1 and J is TRBJ2-2; D unresolved. Trimming stripped 4 bases from V and 4 bases from J, with 7 bases between. CDR3 length equals 13 residues. Germline CDR1 reads WNHNN; CDR2 reads SYGVQD (reference sequence). As DNA, the CDR3 is TGCGCCAGCAGTGCGCGGCGCACCGGGGAGCTGTTTTTT. This codes for CASSARRTGELFF.

This rearrangement joins TRBV1 to TRBJ2-5; the table's D call, TRBD2, was not checked against the DNA. TRBV1 is noted as a pseudogene. The CDR3 consists of 16 residues. The CDR3 DNA reads as TGCACCAGCAGCCAAGGTATAGCGGGGGGACAAGAGACCCAGTACTTC. Translating gives CTSSQGIAGGQETQYF.

This clone turned up a few times. The chain uses TRBV6-1 and TRBJ1-5, with D perhaps matching TRBD1 (5 bases). V shed 2 bases and J shed 2 bases, with 10 bases lying between them. Germline V gene lookup returns CDR1 MNHNS and CDR2 SASEGT. The CDR3 loop spans 15 amino acids. Written as DNA, the CDR3 is TGTGCCAGCAGTGAAAGGGGATATGGCAATCAGCCCCAGCATTTT. Encoded protein: CASSERGYGNQPQHF.

The V and J genes are TRBV7-8 and TRBJ2-1, with 9 bases matching TRBD2. The CDR3 runs to 13 residues. J gave up 14 bases and V 3 bases, and 8 bases lay outside the gene matches. Per the germline V gene, CDR1 is SGHVS and CDR2 is FQNEAQ. The CDR3 protein is CASSLGSSGGKFF. Here the CDR3 DNA reads TGTGCCAGCAGCTTGGGCTCAAGCGGGGGGAAGTTCTTC.

This chain uses TRBV5-1 with TRBJ1-6; 10 bases agree with TRBD1. The germline V gene has CDR1 SGHRS and CDR2 YFSETQ. The length of the CDR3 is 14 residues. The trim removed 7 bases at V and 7 bases at J, leaving 5 bases unmatched. The CDR3 loop reads CASVRDRGNSPLHF. CDR3 DNA sequence: TGCGCCAGCGTCCGGGACAGGGGAAATTCACCCCTCCACTTT.

The chain is built from TRBV7-3 and TRBJ2-2; 11 bases agree with TRBD2. J lost 2 bases, V lost 2 bases, and 4 bases had no gene match. This CDR3 has 17 residues. Germline CDR1 is SGHTA and CDR2 is FQGTGA. Here the CDR3 DNA reads TGTGCCAGCAGCTTAGATGGGACTAGCGGTAACACCGGGGAGCTGTTTTTT. Translation: CASSLDGTSGNTGELFF.

The chain employs TRBV6-5 and TRBJ1-1, with D possibly TRBD1 on 6 matching bases. Germline V CDR1 and CDR2: MNHEY, SVGAGI. The CDR3 loop spans 12 amino acids. V lost 7 bases and J lost 2, with 8 bases in between. The CDR3 nucleotides are TGTGCCAGCAACAGGGCTAACACTGAAGCTTTCTTT. This sequence encodes CASNRANTEAFF.

The chain is built from TRBV5-1 and TRBJ2-1, with 8 nucleotides matching TRBD2. The germline V gene has CDR1 SGHRS and CDR2 YFSETQ. The CDR3 contains 15 residues. J was trimmed by 5 bases and V by 0 bases; bases with no gene match: 4. CDR3 protein: CASSLEGLGNNEQFF. CDR3 nucleotides: TGCGCCAGCAGCTTGGAGGGACTAGGTAACAATGAGCAGTTCTTC. Filled out from reference TRBV5-1 and TRBJ2-1, the complete variable domain reads KAGVTQTPRYLIKTRGQQVTLSCSPISGHRSVSWYQQTPGQGLQFLFEYFSETQRNKGNFPGRFSGRQFSNSRSEMNVSTLELGDSALYLCASSLEGLGNNEQFFGPGTRLTVL.

The chain couples TRBV9 to TRBJ1-4; the D gene is possibly TRBD1 (5 bases). Germline V gene lookup returns CDR1 SGDLS and CDR2 YYNGEE. Trimming cost V 0 bases and J 7 bases, with 10 bases left between them. The CDR3 is 14 residues long. CDR3: CASSVEGQGEKLFF. CDR3 bases: TGTGCCAGCAGCGTAGAGGGTCAGGGTGAAAAACTGTTTTTT.

The chain combines TRBV11-2 with TRBJ2-5; 9 bases are a match to TRBD1. Germline CDR1 is SGHAT and CDR2 is FQNNGV. V shed 3 bases and J 4 bases; nucleotides not matched to a gene: 9. The CDR3 extends over 16 amino acids. The CDR3 is CASSLQFGTGRETQYF. CDR3 DNA: TGTGCCAGCAGCTTGCAATTCGGGACAGGGCGAGAGACCCAGTACTTC.

V usage is TRBV9 and J usage is TRBJ1-5; 7 bases are a match to TRBD1. CDR1 SGDLS and CDR2 YYNGEE come from the germline V gene. V trimming: 2 bases; J trimming: 5 bases; junction bases outside the gene matches: 7. CDR3 size: 15 residues. Written as DNA, the CDR3 is TGTGCCAGCAGCGTTGGGGACAGCCTCGATCAGCCCCAGCATTTT. Protein product: CASSVGDSLDQPQHF.

The chain joins TRBV5-3 to TRBJ1-4; D may be TRBD1 (5 bases). TRBV5-3 carries the ORF label, with uncertain function. V was shortened by 0 bases and J by 0 bases, with 18 bases between the two germline ends. The CDR3 is 19 amino acids. CDR3 residues: CARSLDGLGRVATNEKLFF. Written as DNA, the CDR3 is TGTGCCAGAAGCTTGGACGGATTAGGCAGGGTGGCAACTAATGAAAAACTGTTTTTT.

V gene TRBV6-1 combines with J gene TRBJ1-4, with 9 positions matching TRBD1. Germline-derived CDR1 and CDR2 are MNHNS and SASEGT. The CDR3 spans 15 residues. Losses at the gene ends were 4 bases for V and 7 bases for J; bases not matched to a gene: 7. In DNA, the CDR3 is TGTGCCAGCAGTGCAGGGACAGGGTACTCTGAAAAACTGTTTTTT. It is translated as CASSAGTGYSEKLFF.

This clone has more than one count but fewer than ten. The chain has TRBV7-9 and TRBJ2-6, with 9 bases that match TRBD1. CDR1 SEHNR and CDR2 FQNEAQ come from the germline V gene (reference sequence). The V gene end was trimmed by 3 bases and the J gene end by 2 bases; junction bases not matched to a gene: 8. The CDR3 loop spans 18 amino acids. DNA of the CDR3: TGTGCCAGCAGCTTTTCGGACAGGGGTATCCCTGGGGCCAACGTCCTGACTTTC. Translated, it gives CASSFSDRGIPGANVLTF.